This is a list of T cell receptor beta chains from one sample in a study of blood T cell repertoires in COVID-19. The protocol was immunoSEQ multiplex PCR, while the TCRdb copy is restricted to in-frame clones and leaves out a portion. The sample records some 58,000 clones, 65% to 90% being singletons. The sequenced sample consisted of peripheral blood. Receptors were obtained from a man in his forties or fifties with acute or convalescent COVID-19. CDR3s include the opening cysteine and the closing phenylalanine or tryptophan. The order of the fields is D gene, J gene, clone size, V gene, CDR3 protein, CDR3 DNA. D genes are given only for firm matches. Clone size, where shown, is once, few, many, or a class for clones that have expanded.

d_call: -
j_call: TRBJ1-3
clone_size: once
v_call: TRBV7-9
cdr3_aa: CASSFLGGMAGNTIYF
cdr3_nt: TGTGCCAGCAGCTTCTTGGGGGGGATGGCTGGAAACACCATATATTTT

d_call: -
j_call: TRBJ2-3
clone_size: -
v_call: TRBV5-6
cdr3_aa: CASSLASTDTQYF
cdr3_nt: TGTGCCAGCAGCTTAGCTAGCACAGATACGCAGTATTTT

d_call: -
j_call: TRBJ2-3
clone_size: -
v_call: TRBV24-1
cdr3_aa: CATSDHKGRLVDTQYF
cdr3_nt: TGTGCCACCAGTGACCACAAGGGGCGTCTCGTGGATACGCAGTATTTT

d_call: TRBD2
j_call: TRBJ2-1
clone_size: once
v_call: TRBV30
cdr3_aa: CAWCRGGAYNEQFF
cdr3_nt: TGTGCCTGGTGCCGTGGGGGGGCCTACAATGAGCAGTTCTTC

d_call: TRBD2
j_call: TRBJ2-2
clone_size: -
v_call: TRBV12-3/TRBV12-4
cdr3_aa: CASLLAGAGELFF
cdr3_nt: TGTGCCAGCTTACTAGCGGGGGCCGGGGAGCTGTTTTTT

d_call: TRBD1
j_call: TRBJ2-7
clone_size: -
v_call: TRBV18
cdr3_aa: CASSSRGTGTSYEQYF
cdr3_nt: TGTGCCAGCTCATCACGTGGGACAGGGACTTCCTACGAGCAGTACTTC

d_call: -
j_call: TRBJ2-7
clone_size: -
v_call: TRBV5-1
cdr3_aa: CASSIGQGSYEQYF
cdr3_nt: TGCGCCAGCAGCATAGGACAAGGCTCCTACGAGCAGTACTTC

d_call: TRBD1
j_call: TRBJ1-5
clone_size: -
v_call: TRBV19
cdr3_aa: CASSGRQGLGPQHF
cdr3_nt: TGTGCCAGTAGTGGGAGACAGGGGTTGGGACCCCAGCATTTT

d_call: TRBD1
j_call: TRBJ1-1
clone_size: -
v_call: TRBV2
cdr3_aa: CASTGDRDTEAFF
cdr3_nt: TGTGCCAGCACAGGAGACAGGGACACTGAAGCTTTCTTT

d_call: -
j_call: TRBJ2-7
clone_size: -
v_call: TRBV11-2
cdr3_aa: CASSIQGYYEQYF
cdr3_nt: TGTGCCAGCAGTATACAGGGATACTACGAGCAGTACTTC

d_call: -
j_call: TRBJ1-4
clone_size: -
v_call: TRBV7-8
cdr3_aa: CASSPTRRGTNEKLFF
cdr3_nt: TGTGCCAGCAGCCCTACCCGACGGGGAACTAATGAAAAACTGTTTTTT

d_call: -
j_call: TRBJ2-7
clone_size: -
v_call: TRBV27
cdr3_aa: CASSLDRHFSEQYF
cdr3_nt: TGTGCCAGCAGTTTAGACAGACACTTCTCCGAGCAGTACTTC

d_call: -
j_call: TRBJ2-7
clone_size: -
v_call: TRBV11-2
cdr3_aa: CASSLGTAGYEQYF
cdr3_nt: TGTGCCAGCAGCTTAGGGACAGCCGGCTACGAGCAGTACTTC

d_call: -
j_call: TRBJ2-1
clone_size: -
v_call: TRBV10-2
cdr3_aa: CASSERIAGSYNEQFF
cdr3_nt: TGCGCCAGCAGTGAAAGAATTGCGGGCTCCTACAATGAGCAGTTCTTC

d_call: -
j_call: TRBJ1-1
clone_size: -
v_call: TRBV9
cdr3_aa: CASSVAAPQDINTEAFF
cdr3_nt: TGTGCCAGCAGCGTAGCGGCCCCGCAGGACATCAACACTGAAGCTTTCTTT

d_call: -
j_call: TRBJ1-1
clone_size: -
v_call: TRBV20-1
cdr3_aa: CSARTQSEAFF
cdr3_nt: TGCAGTGCTAGAACACAGTCTGAAGCTTTCTTT

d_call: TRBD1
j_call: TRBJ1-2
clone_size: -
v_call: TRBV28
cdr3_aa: CASSLSQGAGGYTF
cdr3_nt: TGTGCCAGCAGTTTATCACAGGGGGCGGGCGGCTACACCTTC

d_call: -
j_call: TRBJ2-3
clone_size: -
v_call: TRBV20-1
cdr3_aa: CSASVERTTDTQYF
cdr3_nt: TGCAGTGCTAGTGTCGAGCGGACCACAGATACGCAGTATTTT

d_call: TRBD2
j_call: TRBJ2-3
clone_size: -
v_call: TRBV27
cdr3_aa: CATQLPGGRGQYF
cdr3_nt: TGTGCCACCCAGCTCCCGGGGGGGCGAGGGCAGTATTTT

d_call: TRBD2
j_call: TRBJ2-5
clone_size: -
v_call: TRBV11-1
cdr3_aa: CASSPGGMYQETQYF
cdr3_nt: TGTGCCAGCAGCCCGGGGGGTATGTACCAAGAGACCCAGTACTTC

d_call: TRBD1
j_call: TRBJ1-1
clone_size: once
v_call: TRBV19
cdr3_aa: CASSTEPGQGLTEAFF
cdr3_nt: TGTGCCAGTAGTACCGAACCGGGACAGGGTTTAACTGAAGCTTTCTTT

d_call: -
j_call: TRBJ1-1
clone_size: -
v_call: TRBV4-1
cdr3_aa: CASSQDPPRGEAFF
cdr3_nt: TGCGCCAGCAGCCAAGACCCTCCCCGGGGTGAAGCTTTCTTT

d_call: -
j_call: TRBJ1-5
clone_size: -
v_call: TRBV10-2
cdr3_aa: CASSSAGVQPQHF
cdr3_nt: TGCGCCAGCAGCTCCGCCGGGGTCCAGCCCCAGCATTTT

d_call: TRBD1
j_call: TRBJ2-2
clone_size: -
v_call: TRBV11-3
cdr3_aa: CASSLYGQGSNTGELFF
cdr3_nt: TGTGCCAGCAGCTTGTATGGACAGGGGTCGAACACCGGGGAGCTGTTTTTT

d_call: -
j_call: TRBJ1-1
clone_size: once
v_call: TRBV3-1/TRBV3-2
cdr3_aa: CASSLGGNTEAFF
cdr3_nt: TGTGCCAGCAGCCTCGGGGGGAACACTGAAGCTTTCTTT

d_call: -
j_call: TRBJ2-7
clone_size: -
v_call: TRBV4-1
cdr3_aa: CASSQGDFLGGSHYEQYF
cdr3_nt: TGCGCCAGCAGCCAAGGCGACTTTTTGGGAGGCTCCCACTACGAGCAGTACTTC

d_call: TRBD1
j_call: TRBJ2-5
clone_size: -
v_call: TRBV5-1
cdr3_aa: CASSPGTGSAETQYF
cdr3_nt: TGCGCCAGCAGCCCCGGGACAGGGAGCGCAGAGACCCAGTACTTC

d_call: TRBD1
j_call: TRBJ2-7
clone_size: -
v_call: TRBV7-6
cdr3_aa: CASSPTGGSYEQYF
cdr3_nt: TGTGCCAGCAGCCCGACAGGGGGCAGCTACGAGCAGTACTTC

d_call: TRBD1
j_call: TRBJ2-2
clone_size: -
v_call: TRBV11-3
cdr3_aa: CASSFQGAATGELFF
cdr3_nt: TGTGCCAGCAGCTTTCAGGGGGCGGCCACCGGGGAGCTGTTTTTT

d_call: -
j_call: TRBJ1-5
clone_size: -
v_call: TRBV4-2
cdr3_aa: CASSQEGGGNQPQHF
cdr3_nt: TGTGCCAGCAGCCAAGAAGGCGGGGGCAATCAGCCCCAGCATTTT

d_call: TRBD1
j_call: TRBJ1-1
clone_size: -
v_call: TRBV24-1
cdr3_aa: CATSDSGQGHTEAFF
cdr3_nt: TGTGCCACCAGTGATTCCGGACAGGGCCACACTGAAGCTTTCTTT

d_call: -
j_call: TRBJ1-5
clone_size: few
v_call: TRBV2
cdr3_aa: CASSETGFHNQPQHF
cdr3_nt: TGTGCCAGCAGTGAGACAGGTTTCCACAATCAGCCCCAGCATTTT

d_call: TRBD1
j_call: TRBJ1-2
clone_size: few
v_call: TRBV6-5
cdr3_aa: CASKTGGAGGYTF
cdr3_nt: TGTGCCAGCAAAACAGGGGGCGCGGGCGGCTACACCTTC

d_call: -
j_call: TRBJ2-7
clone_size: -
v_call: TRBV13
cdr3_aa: CASSLSGTYEQYF
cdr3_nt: TGTGCCAGCAGCTTATCAGGGACCTACGAGCAGTACTTC

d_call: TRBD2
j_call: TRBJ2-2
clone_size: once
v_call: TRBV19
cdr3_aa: CASRHDGGSAGELFF
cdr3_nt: TGTGCCAGTAGACACGACGGGGGGTCGGCCGGGGAGCTGTTTTTT

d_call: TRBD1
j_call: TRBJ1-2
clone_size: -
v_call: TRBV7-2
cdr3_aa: CASSHRGANYGYTF
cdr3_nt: TGTGCCAGCAGCCACAGGGGAGCTAACTATGGCTACACCTTC

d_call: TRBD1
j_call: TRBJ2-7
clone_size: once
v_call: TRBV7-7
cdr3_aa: CASSLATGNSYEQYF
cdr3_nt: TGTGCTAGCAGCTTAGCGACAGGGAACTCCTACGAGCAGTACTTC

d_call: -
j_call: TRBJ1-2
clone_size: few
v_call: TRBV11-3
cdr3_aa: CASSLGVGPIYGYTF
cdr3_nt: TGTGCCAGCAGCTTAGGTGTGGGGCCTATCTATGGCTACACCTTC

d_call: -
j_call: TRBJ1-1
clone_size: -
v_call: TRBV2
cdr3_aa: CASKIRNTEAFF
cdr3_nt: TGTGCCAGCAAGATTAGAAACACTGAAGCTTTCTTT

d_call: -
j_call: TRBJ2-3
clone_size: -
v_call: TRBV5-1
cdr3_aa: CASSLAGRADTQYF
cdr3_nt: TGCGCCAGCAGCTTGGCGGGCAGGGCAGATACGCAGTATTTT

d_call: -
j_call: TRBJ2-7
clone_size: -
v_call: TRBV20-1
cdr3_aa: CRQGSYEQYF
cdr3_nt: TGCAGACAGGGATCCTACGAGCAGTACTTC

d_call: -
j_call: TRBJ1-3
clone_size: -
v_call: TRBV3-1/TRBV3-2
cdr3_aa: CASSQWTRGNTIYF
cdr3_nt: TGTGCCAGCAGCCAATGGACAAGGGGAAACACCATATATTTT

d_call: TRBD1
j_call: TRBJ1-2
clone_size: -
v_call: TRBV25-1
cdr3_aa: CASSDYDRDNGYTF
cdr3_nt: TGTGCCAGCAGTGACTATGACAGGGATAATGGCTACACCTTC

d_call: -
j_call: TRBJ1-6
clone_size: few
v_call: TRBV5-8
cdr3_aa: CASSDTGENSPLHF
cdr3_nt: TGTGCCAGCAGCGATACGGGGGAAAATTCACCCCTCCACTTT

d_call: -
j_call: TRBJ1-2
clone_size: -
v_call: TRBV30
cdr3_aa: CAWSVPSEPYSTKGYTF
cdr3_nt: TGTGCCTGGAGTGTACCATCTGAGCCGTACAGCACGAAAGGCTACACCTTC

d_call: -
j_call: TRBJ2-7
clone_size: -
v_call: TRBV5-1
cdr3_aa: CASREGGTRSYEQYF
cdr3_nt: TGCGCCAGCAGGGAGGGAGGGACACGCTCCTACGAGCAGTACTTC

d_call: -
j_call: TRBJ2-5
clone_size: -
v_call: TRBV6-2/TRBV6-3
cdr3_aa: CASSYGEQETQYF
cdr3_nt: TGTGCCAGCAGTTATGGGGAGCAAGAGACCCAGTACTTC

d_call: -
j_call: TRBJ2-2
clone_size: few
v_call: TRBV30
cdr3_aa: CAWSTRIISNTGELFF
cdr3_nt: TGTGCCTGGAGCACCCGCATCATTAGCAACACCGGGGAGCTGTTTTTT

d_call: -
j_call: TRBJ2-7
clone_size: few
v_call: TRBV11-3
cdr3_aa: CATRGRAEQYF
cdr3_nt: TGTGCCACCCGCGGCCGTGCCGAGCAGTACTTC

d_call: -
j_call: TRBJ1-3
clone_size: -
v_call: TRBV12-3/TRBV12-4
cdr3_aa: CASSFLGNTIYF
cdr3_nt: TGTGCCAGCAGTTTTCTAGGAAACACCATATATTTT

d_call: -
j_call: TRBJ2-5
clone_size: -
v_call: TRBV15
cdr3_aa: CATRPAGGAKTQYF
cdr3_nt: TGTGCCACCAGGCCCGCCGGGGGAGCGAAGACCCAGTACTTC

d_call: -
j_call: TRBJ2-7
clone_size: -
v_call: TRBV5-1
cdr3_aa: CASSLEGVTYEQYF
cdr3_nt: TGCGCCAGCAGCTTGGAGGGGGTCACCTACGAGCAGTACTTC

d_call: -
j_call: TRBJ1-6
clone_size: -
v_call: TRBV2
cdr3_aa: CASRVSTVGNSPLHF
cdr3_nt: TGTGCCAGCAGAGTCTCGACAGTTGGCAATTCACCCCTCCACTTT

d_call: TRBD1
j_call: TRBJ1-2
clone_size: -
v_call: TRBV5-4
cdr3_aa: CASSRDTGVRSYGYTF
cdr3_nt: TGTGCCAGCAGCCGTGATACAGGGGTGAGGTCCTATGGCTACACCTTC